This T cell receptor (beta chain) was found in a study of blood T cell repertoires in COVID-19. About the study: The United States, Italy and Spain were the sources of the acute and convalescent COVID-19 samples.

The CDR3 is made up of 15 amino acids. Unmatched junction bases numbered 8, after V lost 7 bases and J lost 4 bases. Germline CDR1 and CDR2: MNHEY and SVGAGI. Original analysis: Reference gene primer amplification gave estimated nucleated cell counts. Using immunoSEQ multiplex PCR, the repertoire was profiled, and TCRdb retains in-frame clones only, with some absent. V and J calls plus clone size are reproduced from that table; the DNA served to infer D and trimming. This table holds about 170,000 clones, 86% found once. This rearrangement joins TRBV6-5 to TRBJ1-4; 8 bases map to TRBD1. The receptor was isolated from a man in his 70s with acute or convalescent COVID-19. Sequenced material: peripheral blood. The CDR3 loop reads CASTPRGLVNEKLFF. The CDR3 DNA reads TGTGCCAGCACCCCCAGGGGGCTAGTTAATGAAAAACTGTTTTTT.